This paragraph reports one TCR beta chain. What it recognizes is unknown. This sample was included in a study of chemoradiotherapy in HPV16-positive cancers. This CDR3 has 12 amino acids. V lost 10 bases and J lost 8; bases outside the gene matches: 10. Per germline, CDR1 MNHEY and CDR2 SVGAGI. Study-level findings and limits: Non-HPV-specific T cells did not expand in tumors during treatment, whereas candidate HPV-specific clones and E7-related motifs did.

Only in-frame clones appear in the TCRdb table, and some are missing; sequencing was by immunoSEQ multiplex PCR. The sample shows 8,500 to 9,000 clones, 85% to 90% of them seen only once. This sequence joins TRBV6-5 and TRBJ1-1; 7 positions match TRBD1. This TCR was recovered from a human donor with HPV-associated anogenital cancer. Sequencing used blood, obtained from a patient who underwent chemoradiotherapy. The CDR3 nucleotides read TGTGCCACGTTAATCGGGACAGCCGAAGCTTTCTTT. This translates into CATLIGTAEAFF.